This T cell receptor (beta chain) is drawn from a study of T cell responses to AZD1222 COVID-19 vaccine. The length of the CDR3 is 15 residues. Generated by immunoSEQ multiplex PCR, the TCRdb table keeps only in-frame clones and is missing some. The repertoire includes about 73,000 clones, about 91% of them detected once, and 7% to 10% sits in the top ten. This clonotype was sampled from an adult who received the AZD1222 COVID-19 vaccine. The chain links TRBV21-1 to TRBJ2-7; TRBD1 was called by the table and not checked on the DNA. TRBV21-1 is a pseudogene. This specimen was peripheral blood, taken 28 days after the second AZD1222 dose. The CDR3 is CASSGQGPRPYEQYV. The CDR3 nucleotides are TGTGCCAGCAGCGGACAGGGGCCTCGCCCCTACGAGCAGTACGTC.